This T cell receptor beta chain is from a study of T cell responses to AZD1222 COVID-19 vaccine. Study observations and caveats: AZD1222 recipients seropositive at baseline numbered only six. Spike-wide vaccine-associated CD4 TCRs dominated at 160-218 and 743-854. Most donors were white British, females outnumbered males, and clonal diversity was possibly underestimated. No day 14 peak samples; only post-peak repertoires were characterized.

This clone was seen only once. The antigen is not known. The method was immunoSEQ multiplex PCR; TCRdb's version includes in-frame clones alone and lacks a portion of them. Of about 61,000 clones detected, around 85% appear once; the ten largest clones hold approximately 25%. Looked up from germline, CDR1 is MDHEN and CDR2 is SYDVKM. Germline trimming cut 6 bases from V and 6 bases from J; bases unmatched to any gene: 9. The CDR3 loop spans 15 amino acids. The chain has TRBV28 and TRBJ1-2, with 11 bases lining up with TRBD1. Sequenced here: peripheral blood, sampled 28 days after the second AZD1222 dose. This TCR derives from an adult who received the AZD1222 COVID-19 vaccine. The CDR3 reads CASRRGGQGADGYTF. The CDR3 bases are TGTGCCAGCAGACGAGGTGGACAGGGGGCCGATGGCTACACCTTC.